This T cell receptor beta chain was profiled in a study of human T cells and chemical hapten exposure. General observations from the study: There was no change with DPC sensitization in TCRs above 1 in 1000 frequency.

TCRdb analysed the RACE reads with MiXCR anew, one entry per CDR3 protein. This table has roughly 380,000 distinct CDR3 sequences, under 6.5% appearing once. Notes on this clonotype: The antigen is unknown.

V was pared by 5 bases and J by 11 bases, with 14 bases between. The CDR3 contains 12 residues. This sample's time point: patch test 2, 6 weeks after DPC sensitization. Treatment indicated: therapeutic diphenylcyclopropenone sensitization with weekly scalp DPC. The sample was whole blood, taken in connection with sensitization to the hapten diphenylcyclopropenone (DPC). V usage is TRBV12-3 or TRBV12-4 and J usage is TRBJ2-3; possible D gene TRBD1, 6 bases. This sequence was found in a woman between 18 and 29 years old with alopecia areata. Some clones in this sample may be carry-over from other donors' samples. The CDR3, as DNA: TGTGCCAGCAGTCTAAACAGGGTGGGGCAGTATTTT. It translates to CASSLNRVGQYF.